This paragraph covers one T cell receptor beta chain sequence. Its antigen is unknown. The data were taken from a study of CD8 T cells in ankylosing spondylitis. Findings and caveats of the study: Matched ankylosing spondylitis synovial fluid reportedly contained a significantly enriched population of disease-linked clones. Within ankylosing spondylitis blood, a TCR beta motif made up of eight or nine highly homologous variants appeared to be characteristic.

The CDR3 sequence is 14 residues long. Trimming took off 4 bases at V and 9 bases at J, with 14 bases between the two ends. Germline V gene sequence: CDR1 SGHRS, CDR2 YFSETQ. Quantitative 5'-RACE was performed with molecular barcodes, and it yielded the TCR beta libraries. TCRdb itself ran the 5' RACE reads through MiXCR, one entry per CDR3 protein. The table includes some 140,000 distinct CDR3 sequences, under 20% detected once. This rearrangement joins TRBV5-1 to TRBJ1-6; weak D call: TRBD1 (5 bases). The specimen was blood, either unsorted or a sorted T cell fraction (not recorded which). This clonotype was obtained from a male donor with ankylosing spondylitis. The CDR3 DNA reads as TGCGCCAGCAGCCATGGGGGGGGGACTTCACCCCTCCACTTT. It specifies CASSHGGGTSPLHF.